This T cell receptor beta chain came from a study of blood T cell repertoires in COVID-19. Study background: Samples taken during acute and convalescent COVID-19 were collected in the United States, Italy and Spain. The cDNA or gDNA used as material had been derived from T cells, B-cell-depleted T cells, or PBMCs.

In the study's own analysis: Amplifying reference gene primers gave estimates of nucleated cell counts. Sequencing used immunoSEQ multiplex PCR; TCRdb keeps in-frame clones, though not all of them. V, J and clone size reflect that table, while D and trimming were determined from the DNA. The sample records roughly 150,000 clones, around 80% being singletons. A single count supports this clone. The V and J ends lost 4 bases and 0 bases, in that order; junction bases with no gene match: 8. The CDR3 totals 16 residues. Germline V CDR1 and CDR2: MNHEY, SVGAGI. The TCR comes from a human donor with acute or convalescent COVID-19. The donor label of this sample is uncertain. V usage is TRBV6-5 and J usage is TRBJ1-1; 7 bases fit TRBD1. Sequencing input: peripheral blood. CDR3: CASSSEGGRVNTEAFF. DNA for the CDR3: TGTGCCAGCAGTTCGGAAGGGGGCAGGGTGAACACTGAAGCTTTCTTT.